This is a list of T cell receptor beta chains from one sample in a study of blood T cells in healthy people across ages. TCRdb re-called the 5' RACE reads with MiXCR, one entry per CDR3 protein. In the table there are about a million distinct CDR3 sequences, roughly 48% of which are singletons. Sequenced: blood. The receptors here all came from a man aged 25-40 years in good health. CDR3s include the opening cysteine and the closing phenylalanine or tryptophan. The order of the fields is J gene, D gene, V gene, clone size, CDR3 protein, CDR3 DNA. D genes are given only for firm matches. Where a row states a size, it is once, few, many or the class of an expanded clone; other rows omit it.

TRBJ2-3 | . | TRBV20-1 | . | CSARVYGGGTDTQYF | TGCAGTGCTAGGGTATACGGGGGTGGCACAGATACGCAGTATTTT
TRBJ2-3 | . | TRBV27 | few | CASSVWDSTDTQYF | TGTGCCAGCAGTGTGTGGGACTCTACAGATACGCAGTATTTT
TRBJ2-5 | . | TRBV12-3/TRBV12-4 | . | CASSSDLEQETQYF | TGTGCCAGCAGTTCGGATCTAGAACAAGAGACCCAGTACTTC
TRBJ2-3 | TRBD1 | TRBV5-1 | . | CASARQGSPTDTQYF | TGCGCCAGCGCCAGACAGGGCTCCCCCACAGATACGCAGTATTTT
TRBJ2-5 | TRBD1 | TRBV6-5 | . | CAGSRGPQETQYF | TGTGCCGGGTCCAGGGGGCCCCAAGAGACCCAGTACTTC
TRBJ2-5 | TRBD2 | TRBV28 | once | CASSLYQSGGHQETQYF | TGTGCCAGCAGTCTATACCAGTCGGGAGGCCATCAAGAGACCCAGTACTTC
TRBJ2-7 | . | TRBV20-1 | . | CSAALPGGPYEQYF | TGCAGTGCCGCCCTACCGGGGGGCCCCTACGAGCAGTACTTC
TRBJ2-7 | TRBD1 | TRBV11-1 | few | CASSDQGQGSYEQYF | TGTGCCAGCAGTGACCAGGGACAGGGGTCCTACGAGCAGTACTTC
TRBJ2-1 | TRBD1 | TRBV7-9 | . | CASSFRQGGEQFF | TGTGCCAGCAGCTTCCGACAGGGGGGTGAGCAGTTCTTC
TRBJ2-3 | . | TRBV9 | . | CASSVGHSNGDTQYF | TGTGCCAGCAGCGTAGGGCATTCCAACGGAGATACGCAGTATTTT
TRBJ1-2 | . | TRBV28 | . | CASRGPAKYGYTF | TGTGCCAGCAGGGGGCCAGCCAAATATGGCTACACCTTC
TRBJ2-3 | . | TRBV28 | few | CASSLVRGRGDTQYF | TGTGCCAGCAGTTTAGTCAGGGGACGAGGTGATACGCAGTATTTT
TRBJ2-7 | TRBD1 | TRBV20-1 | . | CSARSPTGVLDEQYF | TGCAGTGCTAGATCCCCAACAGGGGTCTTGGACGAGCAGTACTTC
TRBJ2-7 | . | TRBV27 | . | CARVASQYF | TGTGCCAGAGTGGCGAGCCAGTACTTC
TRBJ2-3 | TRBD1 | TRBV4-1 | few | CASSQDPQGGDTQYF | TGCGCCAGCAGCCAAGATCCACAGGGGGGAGATACGCAGTATTTT
TRBJ2-1 | TRBD2 | TRBV4-1 | . | CASSRRTSGGVVNNEQFF | TGCGCCAGCAGCCGGAGAACTAGCGGGGGGGTTGTAAACAATGAGCAGTTCTTC
TRBJ2-3 | . | TRBV6-4 | few | CASSDSMGGADTQYF | TGTGCCAGCAGTGACTCGATGGGGGGGGCGGATACGCAGTATTTT
TRBJ2-7 | TRBD2 | TRBV28 | . | CASSLPLGSGTYEQYF | TGTGCCAGCAGTTTACCCCTGGGTAGCGGGACCTACGAGCAGTACTTC
TRBJ1-2 | TRBD1 | TRBV4-3 | . | CASSQEGTGVVYGYTF | TGCGCCAGCAGCCAAGAAGGGACAGGGGTGGTCTATGGCTACACCTTC
TRBJ2-3 | . | TRBV29-1 | few | CSVLPSTDTQYF | TGCAGCGTTCTCCCTAGCACAGATACGCAGTATTTT
TRBJ2-2 | TRBD2 | TRBV5-6 | . | CASSLYRAGTSGSNTGELFF | TGTGCCAGCAGCTTGTACCGGGCAGGGACTAGCGGGTCGAACACCGGGGAGCTGTTTTTT
TRBJ1-5 | . | TRBV7-2 | . | CASSAYGVNQPQHF | TGTGCCAGCAGCGCCTACGGCGTCAATCAGCCCCAGCATTTT
TRBJ2-5 | . | TRBV7-2 | . | CARSVEQSKGAQYF | TGCGCCCGCAGCGTAGAACAGTCGAAAGGGGCCCAGTACTTC
TRBJ1-2 | . | TRBV12-3/TRBV12-4 | . | CASSFRPLYGYTF | TGTGCCAGCAGTTTTCGGCCGCTCTATGGCTACACCTTC
TRBJ1-2 | TRBD1 | TRBV28 | few | CASSFRRGHGYTF | TGTGCCAGCAGTTTCCGCAGGGGGCATGGCTACACCTTC
TRBJ2-1 | . | TRBV20-1 | few | CSGTDYNEQFF | TGCAGTGGTACAGACTACAATGAGCAGTTCTTC
TRBJ2-7 | TRBD2 | TRBV6-5 | . | CASSYSSARGVYEQYF | TGTGCCAGCAGTTACTCAAGCGCGCGGGGGGTCTACGAGCAGTACTTC
TRBJ2-2 | . | TRBV3-1 | . | CASSQGSGSTGELFF | TGTGCCAGCAGCCAAGGGTCAGGGAGCACCGGGGAGCTGTTTTTT
TRBJ2-7 | TRBD1 | TRBV9 | once | CASSGGQGAIYEQYF | TGTGCCAGCAGCGGCGGACAGGGGGCTATCTACGAGCAGTACTTC
TRBJ1-2 | TRBD1 | TRBV7-7 | few | CASSGQGPGYTF | TGTGCTAGCAGCGGACAGGGCCCGGGCTACACCTTC